Below are 27 T cell receptor beta chains sequenced from a single sample in a study of OX40 agonist ivuxolimab in advanced cancers. The protocol was immunoSEQ multiplex PCR, while the TCRdb copy is restricted to in-frame clones and leaves out a portion. This sample carries about 48,000 clones, 75% to 90% of them seen once, and the ten largest clones take roughly 10%. Sample: CD4+ or CD8+ T cells sorted from blood, taken in a trial of the OX40 agonist ivuxolimab. All receptors derive from an adult with an advanced solid tumor such as melanoma, head and neck, liver or kidney cancer.

This chain joins TRBV20-1 and TRBJ2-3; D gene ambiguous. The germline V gene has CDR1 DFQATT and CDR2 SNEGSKA (reference sequence). The CDR3 loop spans 11 amino acids. With 5 bases removed from V and 4 bases from J, the gap between germline ends came to 7 bases. CDR3 residues: CSALGPDTQYF. CDR3 in DNA: TGCAGTGCTTTGGGCCCAGATACGCAGTATTTT.

This clone was found once. CDR3 DNA sequence: TGTGCCAGCAGTCTACCCGAGGTCTTCTACGAGCAGTACTTC. This codes for CASSLPEVFYEQYF. This chain joins TRBV28 and TRBJ2-7; unclear D gene. V lost 5 bases to trimming and J lost 3 bases, with 14 bases between them. The CDR3 totals 14 residues. In germline, CDR1 is MDHEN, CDR2 SYDVKM.

The rearrangement links TRBV28 to TRBJ2-2; D might be TRBD1 (6 bases). The V gene lost 5 bases and the J gene lost 5 bases, with 9 bases spanning the gap. The CDR3 totals 13 residues. Germline values: CDR1 MDHEN, CDR2 SYDVKM. As DNA, the CDR3 is TGTGCCAGCAGTAACCAGGGGACCGGGGAGCTGTTTTTT. Translation: CASSNQGTGELFF.

The CDR3: CASGRDRGVYEQYF. In nucleotides, the CDR3 is TGTGCCAGCGGCCGGGACAGGGGAGTCTACGAGCAGTACTTC. This sequence joins TRBV6-1 and TRBJ2-7; the match to TRBD1 covers 10 bases. The junction had 7 bases not matched to a gene; V was cut back by 8 bases and J by 3 bases. The CDR3 has 14 residues. Germline CDR1 reads MNHNS; CDR2 reads SASEGT.

This clone came up once. The V gene is TRBV5-6, the J gene TRBJ2-6; weak D call: TRBD1 (5 bases). Trimming cost V 6 bases and J 2 bases, with 12 bases left between them. CDR3 length: 15 amino acids. CDR1 SGHDT and CDR2 YYEEEE come from the germline V gene. DNA of the CDR3: TGTGCCAGCAACCCCCAGGGAACTGGGGCCAACGTCCTGACTTTC. It yields the protein CASNPQGTGANVLTF.

The chain carries TRBV28 and TRBJ2-5; D gene ambiguous. Germline V gives CDR1 MDHEN, CDR2 SYDVKM. This CDR3 comprises 14 residues. Trimming took 4 bases from V and 2 from J, leaving 11 bases between them. CDR3 coding DNA: TGTGCCAGCAGTTCCCCCGCCCTTCAAGAGACCCAGTACTTC. Protein: CASSSPALQETQYF.

The CDR3 loop is CASNPQGGVNYEQYF. The DNA for the CDR3 is TGTGCCAGCAACCCACAAGGCGGGGTTAACTACGAGCAGTACTTC. The rearrangement links TRBV7-2 to TRBJ2-7; a possible D gene is TRBD2 (6 bases). Trimming took off 7 bases at V and 3 bases at J, with 19 bases between the two ends. The germline V gene has CDR1 SGHTA and CDR2 FQGNSA. This CDR3 is 15 amino acids long.

The chain is built from TRBV7-9 and TRBJ2-1; 7 bases map to TRBD1. Germline-derived CDR1 and CDR2 are SEHNR and FQNEAQ (reference sequence). V lost 1 base and J lost 3; bases outside the gene matches: 3. This CDR3 has 15 amino acids. CDR3 loop: CASSLGQGSYNEQFF. In nucleotides, the CDR3 is TGTGCCAGCAGCTTAGGACAGGGTAGCTACAATGAGCAGTTCTTC. The whole variable domain, filled in from reference TRBV7-9 and TRBJ2-1, reads DTGVSQNPRHKITKRGQNVTFRCDPISEHNRLYWYRQTLGQGPEFLTYFQNEAQLEKSRLLSDRFSAERPKGSFSTLEIQRTEQGDSAMYLCASSLGQGSYNEQFFGPGTRLTVL.

The gene calls are TRBV28 and TRBJ1-1; TRBD1 might be the D (6 bases). Germline CDR1 and CDR2: MDHEN and SYDVKM. This CDR3 is built from 16 residues. Between the trimmed V and J ends, which lost 1 base and 1 base, there was a span of 13 bases. The DNA of the CDR3 is TGTGCCAGCAGTTTATCTTCGACAGGTCAGAACACTGAAGCTTTCTTT. Translated, it gives CASSLSSTGQNTEAFF.

V is TRBV2 and J is TRBJ2-3; the D is unclear. CDR1 is SNHLY and CDR2 is FYNNEI in the germline V gene. V lost 6 bases and J 2 bases, leaving 9 bases between the germline ends. The CDR3 contains 13 residues. Written as DNA, the CDR3 is TGTGCCAGCAGGAGGTTGAACACAGATACGCAGTATTTT. Its protein is CASRRLNTDTQYF. The complete variable domain, with remaining parts taken from reference TRBV2 and TRBJ2-3, reads EPEVTQTPSHQVTQMGQEVILRCVPISNHLYFYWYRQILGQKVEFLVSFYNNEISEKSEIFDDQFSVERPDGSNFTLKIRSTKLEDSAMYFCASRRLNTDTQYFGPGTRLTVL.

This rearrangement joins TRBV28 to TRBJ2-7, with 10 bases aligning to TRBD2. The CDR3 is 14 amino acids. Trimming at V came to 3 bases and at J to 3 bases, leaving 2 bases not matched to a gene. In germline, CDR1 is MDHEN, CDR2 SYDVKM. CDR3 region: CASSLPSGSYEQYF. As DNA, the CDR3 is TGTGCCAGCAGTTTGCCTAGCGGGAGCTACGAGCAGTACTTC.

V is TRBV19 and J is TRBJ2-7; 11 bases match TRBD1. With 2 bases clipped from V and 4 bases from J, the junction kept 4 bases outside the gene matches. CDR3 length equals 15 residues. Per the germline V gene, CDR1 is LNHDA and CDR2 is SQIVND (reference sequence). CDR3 amino acids: CASSISGQGAYEQYF. Written as DNA, the CDR3 is TGTGCCAGTAGTATATCAGGACAGGGGGCGTACGAGCAGTACTTC.

A word on this clone: One end of the junction does not line up with germline, which may come from a read error. This chain links TRBV27 with TRBJ1-2, with D tentatively TRBD1 (6 bases). CDR3 length: 13 amino acids. Germline V gives CDR1 MNHEY, CDR2 SMNVEV (reference sequence). In DNA form, the CDR3 reads TGTGCCAGCAATTTATTTGGGGGCGGTGGCTACACCTTC. Translating gives CASNLFGGGGYTF.

This chain links TRBV5-1 with TRBJ1-1; D may be TRBD1 (5 bases). The germline V and J ends were trimmed by 1 base and 0 bases, with 10 bases remaining between them. CDR3 length: 15 amino acids. Germline CDR1 SGHRS, CDR2 YFSETQ. As DNA, the CDR3 is TGCGCCAGCAGCTTGACAATGACAGTGAACACTGAAGCTTTCTTT. Amino acid sequence: CASSLTMTVNTEAFF.

The chain combines TRBV2 with TRBJ2-5; the D gene is possibly TRBD1 (5 bases). This CDR3 region has 13 residues. Germline V gene sequence: CDR1 SNHLY, CDR2 FYNNEI. The V and J ends lost 10 bases and 4 bases respectively, with 16 bases between them. Written as DNA, the CDR3 is TGTGCCACCAAGGAGACAGAGAGAGAGACCCAGTACTTC. This gives the protein CATKETERETQYF.

The chain recombines TRBV6-6 with TRBJ2-7; possible D gene TRBD1, 6 bases. The V gene lost 4 bases and the J gene lost 5 bases, with 21 bases spanning the gap. From germline, CDR1 is MNHNY and CDR2 SVGAGI (reference sequence). The CDR3 is 16 amino acids. The CDR3 nucleotides are TGTGCCAGCAGTTCCAACCGGGACACGGCCGGTGACGAGCAGTACTTC. Translation gives CASSSNRDTAGDEQYF.

The J gene is TRBJ2-2, the V gene TRBV11-2; D possibly corresponds to TRBD1 (5 bases). The germline gives CDR1 SGHAT, CDR2 FQNNGV. CDR3 length: 15 amino acids. Trimming stripped 1 base from V and 5 bases from J, with 11 bases between. CDR3: CASSLAGHATGELFF. CDR3 nucleotides: TGTGCCAGCAGCTTAGCCGGACACGCAACCGGGGAGCTGTTTTTT. The full variable domain, rest sourced from reference TRBV11-2 and TRBJ2-2, is EAGVAQSPRYKIIEKRQSVAFWCNPISGHATLYWYQQILGQGPKLLIQFQNNGVVDDSQLPKDRFSAERLKGVDSTLKIQPAKLEDSAVYLCASSLAGHATGELFFGEGSRLTVL.

V usage is TRBV27 and J usage is TRBJ2-1; no firm D call. CDR1 is MNHEY, CDR2 SMNVEV, per germline (reference sequence). Trimming removed 6 bases from V and 8 bases from J, with 11 bases in between. The CDR3 loop spans 12 amino acids. The CDR3: CASSSRGDEQFF. The CDR3 region has the DNA TGTGCCAGCAGCTCGCGCGGCGATGAGCAGTTCTTC.

The chain employs TRBV11-3 and TRBJ2-1; D not certain. The CDR3 consists of 15 residues. Germline-derived CDR1 and CDR2 are SGHNT and YENEEA. The germline V and J ends were trimmed by 0 bases and 7 bases, with 13 bases remaining between them. The CDR3 is CASSLDSSPVNEQFF. CDR3 nucleotides: TGTGCCAGCAGCTTAGATTCCAGTCCGGTTAATGAGCAGTTCTTC. The full variable domain, rest sourced from reference TRBV11-3 and TRBJ2-1, is EAGVVQSPRYKIIEKKQPVAFWCNPISGHNTLYWYLQNLGQGPELLIRYENEEAVDDSQLPKDRFSAERLKGVDSTLKIQPAELGDSAVYLCASSLDSSPVNEQFFGPGTRLTVL.

The chain is built from TRBV14 and TRBJ2-7; D unclear. Trimming left V 4 bases short and J 2 bases short, with 12 bases between. This CDR3 contains 14 residues. Germline CDR1 is SGHDN and CDR2 is FVKESK. CDR3 sequence: CASSPWADTYEQYF. In nucleotides, the CDR3 is TGTGCCAGCAGCCCCTGGGCCGATACCTACGAGCAGTACTTC.

This clone was detected once. In DNA form, the CDR3 reads TGTGCCAGCAGTGACCCGGGGGTATTGGGCTACGAGCAGTACTTC. Residues: CASSDPGVLGYEQYF. The chain joins TRBV2 to TRBJ2-7, with a weak D call TRBD2 (6 bases). This CDR3 comprises 15 residues. V was cut by 3 bases and J by 3 bases, with 15 bases left in between. CDR1 is SNHLY and CDR2 is FYNNEI in the germline V gene.

This clone was found a few times. This sequence joins TRBV30 and TRBJ2-3, with TRBD1 identical over 10 bases. Germline V gene sequence: CDR1 GTSNPN, CDR2 SVGIG (reference sequence). V lost 2 bases to trimming and J lost 4 bases; unmatched junction nucleotides: 6. This CDR3 comprises 15 residues. The CDR3 here is CAWSLPGQGPDTQYF. Here the CDR3 DNA reads TGTGCCTGGAGTCTTCCGGGACAGGGGCCAGATACGCAGTATTTT.

The chain has TRBV30 and TRBJ1-2, with D perhaps TRBD1 (5 bases). Germline values: CDR1 GTSNPN, CDR2 SVGIG (reference sequence). With 0 bases removed from V and 8 bases from J, the gap between germline ends came to 16 bases. The length of the CDR3 is 14 residues. Here the CDR3 DNA reads TGTGCCTGGAGTGTAAATCGGGGGGAAGTGGGCTACACCTTC. It translates to CAWSVNRGEVGYTF.

The rearrangement uses TRBV6-6 and TRBJ2-1; 8 bases line up with TRBD1. The CDR3 spans 15 residues. Germline values: CDR1 MNHNY, CDR2 SVGAGI (reference sequence). V trimming: 0 bases; J trimming: 8 bases; junction bases outside the gene matches: 6. The CDR3 protein is CASSYSRTGWDEQFF. As DNA, the CDR3 is TGTGCCAGCAGTTACTCTCGGACAGGGTGGGATGAGCAGTTCTTC.

The chain combines TRBV6-5 with TRBJ2-1; 8 nucleotides match TRBD1. The V gene end was trimmed by 2 bases and the J gene end by 4 bases; junction bases not matched to a gene: 7. The CDR3 has 16 residues. CDR1 and CDR2 from the germline V gene are MNHEY and SVGAGI. The CDR3, as DNA: TGTGCCAGCAGTTACGATCAGGGGGCGGCGTACAATGAGCAGTTCTTC. Residues: CASSYDQGAAYNEQFF.

This chain connects TRBV30 to TRBJ2-3, with 8 bases aligning to TRBD2. The V gene's germline CDR1 is GTSNPN and CDR2 SVGIG (reference sequence). Trimming took 8 bases from V and 0 from J; bases not matched to a gene: 7. There are 14 residues in the CDR3. Here the CDR3 reads CALSGGTSTDTQYF. CDR3 bases: TGTGCCCTCAGCGGGGGAACTAGCACAGATACGCAGTATTTT.

This chain connects TRBV6-6 to TRBJ2-1; D not resolved. The V gene's germline CDR1 is MNHNY and CDR2 SVGAGI (reference sequence). The V gene lost 2 bases and the J gene lost 4 bases, with 15 bases spanning the gap. The CDR3 covers 16 residues. CDR3 nucleotides: TGTGCCAGCAGTTACGGTGGACGCGTTTCGTACAATGAGCAGTTCTTC. It yields the protein CASSYGGRVSYNEQFF.